This T cell receptor beta chain was obtained from a study of blood T cell repertoires in COVID-19. Study-wide context: Italy, Spain and the United States were the sources of the convalescent and acute COVID-19 samples. T cells, B-cell-depleted T cells, or PBMCs supplied cDNA or gDNA.

This clone has a single count. The germline CDR1 and CDR2 sequences are LNHDA and SQIVND (reference sequence). This CDR3 region has 17 residues. V gave up 6 bases and J gave up 7 bases; unmatched junction bases: 12. Per the authors' pipeline: Estimates of nucleated cell counts were drawn from the amplification of reference gene primers. The table came from immunoSEQ multiplex PCR; TCRdb's copy has only in-frame clones and leaves some out. Clone size and the V and J calls come from that table; the DNA yielded D and trimming. The sample yields about 190,000 clones, about 83% seen once. The chain uses TRBV19 and TRBJ2-2; 12 nucleotides align to TRBD2. Sequencing input: peripheral blood. The TCR was taken from a woman in her 70s with active or convalescent COVID-19. The CDR3 DNA sequence: TGTGCCAGTAGCCTGACGAGACTAGCGGGAGAGGTCGGGGAGCTGTTTTTT. This encodes CASSLTRLAGEVGELFF.